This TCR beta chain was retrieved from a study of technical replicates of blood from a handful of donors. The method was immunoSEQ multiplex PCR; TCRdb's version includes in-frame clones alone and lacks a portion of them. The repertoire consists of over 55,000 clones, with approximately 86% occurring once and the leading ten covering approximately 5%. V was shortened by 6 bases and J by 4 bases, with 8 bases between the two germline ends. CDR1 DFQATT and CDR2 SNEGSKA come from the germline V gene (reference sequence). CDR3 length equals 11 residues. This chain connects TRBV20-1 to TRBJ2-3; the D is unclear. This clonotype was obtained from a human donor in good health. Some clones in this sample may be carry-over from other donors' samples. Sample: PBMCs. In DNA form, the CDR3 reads TGCAGTGCCCAATCATCAGATACGCAGTATTTT. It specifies CSAQSSDTQYF.